Detailed here is one T cell receptor (beta chain). The antigen is unknown. Per the germline V gene, CDR1 is MNHEY and CDR2 is SMNVEV (reference sequence). This CDR3 comprises 14 residues. The V end lost 6 bases, the J end lost 8 bases, and 16 bases lay between the germline ends. These data originate in a study of cytomegalovirus exposure and HLA in healthy donors. Study-level points and caveats: According to a later analysis, donors in an Asian-associated ancestry cluster reportedly had fewer N-insertions than the approximately 670-donor mean.

The PCR used 60 Vbeta and 13 Jbeta primers. Clones were sequenced by immunoSEQ multiplex PCR, and TCRdb holds only the in-frame ones, with some missing. The table shows roughly 99,000 clones, with 60% to 85% occurring only once. The sequencing sample was made of PBMCs. This chain joins TRBV27 and TRBJ1-4, with TRBD1 as a possible D gene (5 bases). This clonotype originated in a man in his 60s in good health and CMV-seropositive. This chain's CDR3 is CASSPPGFREKLFF. The CDR3 coding sequence is TGTGCCAGCAGCCCCCCAGGGTTTCGGGAAAAACTGTTTTTT.